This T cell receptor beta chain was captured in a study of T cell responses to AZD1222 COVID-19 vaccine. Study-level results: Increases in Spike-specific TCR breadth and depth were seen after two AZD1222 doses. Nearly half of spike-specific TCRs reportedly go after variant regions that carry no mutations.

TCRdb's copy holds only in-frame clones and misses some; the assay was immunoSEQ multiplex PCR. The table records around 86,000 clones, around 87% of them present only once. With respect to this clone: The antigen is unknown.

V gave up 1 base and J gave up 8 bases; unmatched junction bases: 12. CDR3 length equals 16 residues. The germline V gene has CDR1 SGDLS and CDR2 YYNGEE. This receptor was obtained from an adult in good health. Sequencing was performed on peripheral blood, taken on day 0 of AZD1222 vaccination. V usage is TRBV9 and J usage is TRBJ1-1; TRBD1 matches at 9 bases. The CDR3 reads CASSVSVGQGQGEAFF. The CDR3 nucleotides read TGTGCCAGCAGCGTATCGGTCGGACAGGGGCAGGGGGAAGCTTTCTTT.